This T cell receptor beta chain was observed in a study of T cell changes during pregnancy in multiple sclerosis. The assay was immunoSEQ multiplex PCR, and TCRdb's table has in-frame clones only and misses some. The sample has 100,000 or so clones; 94% are singletons. The CDR3 is 16 residues long. The ends were cut back, 1 base at V and 5 bases at J, with 17 bases in the middle. Germline V gene lookup returns CDR1 MDHEN and CDR2 SYDVKM. The TCR sequence derives from a female donor with multiple sclerosis, enrolled in a pregnancy study. This specimen consisted of peripheral blood, obtained in the third trimester of pregnancy. The chain recombines TRBV28 with TRBJ1-2; perhaps TRBD1 as D (5 bases). The CDR3 coding sequence is TGTGCCAGCAGTTTATTGACAGCCTCCCAGATATATGGCTACACCTTC. Translation: CASSLLTASQIYGYTF.